Following are 17 T cell receptor beta chains from one sample sequenced in a study of T cell clonotyping in hematopoietic cell transplantation. Only in-frame clones appear in the TCRdb table, and some are missing; sequencing was by immunoSEQ multiplex PCR. This sample yields 55,000 to 70,000 clones, of which 94% are seen a single time; about 1.5% belongs to the top ten. Specimen: peripheral blood mononuclear cells. These receptors all come from a man between 45 and 60 years old in good health. Some clones in this sample may be carry-over from other donors' samples.

The chain joins TRBV4-2 to TRBJ1-2, with no clear D. V dropped 1 base and J dropped 5 bases, with 8 bases sitting between them. CDR3 length equals 13 residues. Looked up from germline, CDR1 is LGHNA and CDR2 is YNFKEQ. The chain's CDR3 is CASSQGSDYGYTF. The CDR3, as DNA: TGTGCCAGCAGCCAAGGCAGCGATTATGGCTACACCTTC.

This clone was detected only once. This chain joins TRBV5-1 and TRBJ1-2; D remains unclear. The CDR3 is 14 residues long. Germline lookup yields CDR1 SGHRS and CDR2 YFSETQ. Trimming shortened V by 2 bases and J by 6 bases, and 14 bases separated the two germline ends. The CDR3 nucleotides read TGCGCCAGCAGCTTCTCCCCAATTGAGGATGGCTACACCTTC. Protein product: CASSFSPIEDGYTF.

CDR3 in amino acids: CASSSRDRGNGYTF. The CDR3 DNA reads TGTGCCAGCAGTAGCCGGGACAGAGGAAATGGCTACACCTTC. The V gene is TRBV2, the J gene TRBJ1-2; 7 bases are shared with TRBD1. The CDR3 extends over 14 amino acids. The V gene end was trimmed by 5 bases and the J gene end by 6 bases; junction bases not matched to a gene: 9. Germline CDR1 is SNHLY and CDR2 is FYNNEI.

The chain joins TRBV11-3 to TRBJ2-3; no clear D. Germline assignment: CDR1 SGHNT and CDR2 YENEEA. V was trimmed by 6 bases and J by 1 base, leaving 8 bases between them. The CDR3 has 13 residues. Here the CDR3 reads CASRAKGTDTQYF. For the CDR3, the DNA is TGTGCCAGCAGAGCTAAAGGCACAGATACGCAGTATTTT.

V is TRBV6-6 and J is TRBJ2-7; D possibly corresponds to TRBD2 (6 bases). The CDR3 consists of 11 residues. Trimming left V 7 bases short and J 12 bases short, with 16 bases between. CDR1 and CDR2 (germline): MNHNY, SVGAGI (reference sequence). CDR3 loop: CASTSPGDRYF. DNA for the CDR3: TGTGCCAGCACCTCCCCGGGAGATAGGTACTTC.

The chain joins TRBV28 to TRBJ1-1, with 11 nucleotides matching TRBD1. Germline V gives CDR1 MDHEN, CDR2 SYDVKM. This CDR3 comprises 14 residues. V dropped 2 bases and J dropped 4; count of bases not matched to a gene: 0. This chain's CDR3 is CASSLGTGGTEAFF. The CDR3 DNA reads TGTGCCAGCAGTTTAGGGACAGGGGGCACTGAAGCTTTCTTT.

For the CDR3, the DNA is TGTGCCACCAATACTAGAATCGGCCACGAGCAGTACTTC. The encoded protein is CATNTRIGHEQYF. The chain is built from TRBV5-6 and TRBJ2-7; D possibly corresponds to TRBD2 (5 bases). Germline V CDR1 and CDR2: SGHDT, YYEEEE. CDR3 length: 13 amino acids. Trimming took off 9 bases at V and 5 bases at J, with 18 bases between the two ends.

The chain links TRBV6-1 to TRBJ1-2; TRBD1 might be the D (6 bases). The V end lost 6 bases, the J end lost 3 bases, and 17 bases lay between the germline ends. Germline V CDR1 and CDR2: MNHNS, SASEGT. This CDR3 has 15 residues. The CDR3 sequence is CASSASYDRYYGYTF. CDR3 coding DNA: TGTGCCAGCAGCGCCTCCTATGACAGGTACTATGGCTACACCTTC.

V gene TRBV29-1 combines with J gene TRBJ1-4; D remains ambiguous. With 7 bases removed from V and 0 bases from J, the gap between germline ends came to 3 bases. The length of the CDR3 is 11 residues. Germline loops: CDR1 SQVTM, CDR2 ANQGSEA. CDR3 sequence reads: CSAATNEKLFF. CDR3 sequence (DNA): TGCAGCGCTGCAACTAATGAAAAACTGTTTTTT.

This clone occurred once. The V and J genes are TRBV5-4 and TRBJ1-2; D unclear. Germline V gives CDR1 SGHNT, CDR2 YYREEE (reference sequence). The CDR3 length is 16 residues. Deletions cut 0 bases from V and 2 bases from J, with 14 bases between. The CDR3 loop is CASSLDGRVGNYGYTF. The CDR3 DNA is TGTGCCAGCAGCTTGGATGGGCGGGTCGGGAACTATGGCTACACCTTC.

The chain is built from TRBV6-6 and TRBJ2-7; maybe TRBD2 (5 bases). The CDR3 extends over 16 amino acids. The germline V gene has CDR1 MNHNY and CDR2 SVGAGI (reference sequence). Trimming took 2 bases from V and 2 from J, leaving 16 bases between them. The CDR3: CASSYPEEQYTYEQYF. CDR3 nucleotides: TGTGCCAGCAGTTACCCGGAGGAACAGTACACCTACGAGCAGTACTTC.

V gene TRBV4-3 combines with J gene TRBJ1-1; perhaps TRBD1 as D (5 bases). V was pared by 3 bases and J by 4 bases, with 18 bases between. This CDR3 has 16 residues. Germline CDR1 and CDR2: LGHNA and YSLEER. CDR3 in amino acids: CASSQRTPAWGTEAFF. The CDR3 region has the DNA TGCGCCAGCAGCCAGCGGACACCAGCTTGGGGCACTGAAGCTTTCTTT.

The CDR3 here is CASSAIQGGSSDTQYF. CDR3 DNA sequence: TGTGCCAGCAGTGCGATACAGGGGGGTTCGTCAGATACGCAGTATTTT. V usage is TRBV28 and J usage is TRBJ2-3; 8 nucleotides line up with TRBD1. Germline CDR1 and CDR2: MDHEN and SYDVKM. V shed 5 bases, J shed 4 bases, and the junction held 11 bases outside the gene matches. CDR3 size: 16 residues.

This chain's CDR3 is CASSTGDGNTIYF. The CDR3 DNA reads as TGTGCCAGCAGCACAGGGGACGGAAACACCATATATTTT. This sequence joins TRBV6-1 and TRBJ1-3, with 7 bases matching TRBD1. The junction had 3 bases not matched to a gene; V was cut back by 6 bases and J by 4 bases. CDR1 MNHNS and CDR2 SASEGT come from the germline V gene. The CDR3 is 13 residues long.

CDR3 protein: CASSILKTGTGGNQPQHF. As DNA, the CDR3 is TGTGCCAGTAGTATATTAAAAACCGGGACAGGGGGCAATCAGCCCCAGCATTTT. V gene TRBV19 combines with J gene TRBJ1-5; TRBD1 matches at 10 bases. With V trimmed by 2 bases and J by 2 bases, 9 bases remained unmatched. Germline CDR1 and CDR2: LNHDA and SQIVND (reference sequence). The CDR3 is made up of 18 amino acids. The full variable domain, its missing parts supplied by reference TRBV19 and TRBJ1-5, is DGGITQSPKYLFRKEGQNVTLSCEQNLNHDAMYWYRQDPGQGLRLIYYSQIVNDFQKGDIAEGYSVSREKKESFPLTVTSAQKNPTAFYLCASSILKTGTGGNQPQHFGDGTRLSIL.

The rearrangement links TRBV29-1 to TRBJ1-2; D gene uncertain. The CDR3 has 13 residues. The V gene lost 7 bases and the J gene lost 4 bases, with 16 bases spanning the gap. Germline V CDR1 and CDR2: SQVTM, ANQGSEA. CDR3 in DNA: TGCAGCGGGGGAGAGGGAGGGTTCTATGGCTACACCTTC. It translates to CSGGEGGFYGYTF.

The CDR3 reads CASSLGVGELFF. The CDR3 DNA reads as TGTGCCAGCAGCTTAGGAGTGGGGGAGCTGTTTTTT. This rearrangement joins TRBV11-2 to TRBJ2-2; the D is unclear. The germline V gene has CDR1 SGHAT and CDR2 FQNNGV. Between the trimmed V and J ends, which lost 1 base and 8 bases, there was a span of 5 bases. The length of the CDR3 is 12 residues.